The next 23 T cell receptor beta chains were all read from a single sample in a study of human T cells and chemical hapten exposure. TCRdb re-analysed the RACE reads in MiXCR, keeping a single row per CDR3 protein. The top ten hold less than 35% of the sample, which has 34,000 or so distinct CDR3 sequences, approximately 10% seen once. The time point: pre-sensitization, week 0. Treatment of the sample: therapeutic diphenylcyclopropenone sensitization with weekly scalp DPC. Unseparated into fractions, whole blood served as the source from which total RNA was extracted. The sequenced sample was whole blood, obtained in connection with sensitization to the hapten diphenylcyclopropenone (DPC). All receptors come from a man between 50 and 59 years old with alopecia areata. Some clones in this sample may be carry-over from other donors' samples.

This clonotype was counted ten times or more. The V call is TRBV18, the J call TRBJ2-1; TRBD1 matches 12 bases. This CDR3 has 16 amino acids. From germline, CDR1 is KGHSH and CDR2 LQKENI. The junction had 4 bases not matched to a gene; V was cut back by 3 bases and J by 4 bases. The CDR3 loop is CASSPGGQGAYNEQFF. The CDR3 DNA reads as TGTGCCAGCTCACCGGGGGGACAGGGGGCTTACAATGAGCAGTTCTTC.

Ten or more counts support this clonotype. The CDR3 reads CASSSEGNIQYF. The CDR3 nucleotides read TGTGCCAGCTCTAGCGAGGGAAACATTCAGTACTTC. The chain links TRBV18 to TRBJ2-4; D is possibly TRBD2 (5 bases). The germline V and J ends were trimmed by 6 bases and 6 bases, with 9 bases remaining between them. The length of the CDR3 is 12 residues. The germline V gene has CDR1 KGHSH and CDR2 LQKENI.

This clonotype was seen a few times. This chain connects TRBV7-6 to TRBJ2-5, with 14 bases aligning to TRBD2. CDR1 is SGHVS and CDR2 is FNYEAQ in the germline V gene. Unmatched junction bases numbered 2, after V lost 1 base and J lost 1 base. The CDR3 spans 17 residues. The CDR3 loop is CASSLGGLAGVQETQYF. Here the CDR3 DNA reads TGTGCCAGCAGCTTAGGGGGACTAGCGGGAGTCCAAGAGACCCAGTACTTC.

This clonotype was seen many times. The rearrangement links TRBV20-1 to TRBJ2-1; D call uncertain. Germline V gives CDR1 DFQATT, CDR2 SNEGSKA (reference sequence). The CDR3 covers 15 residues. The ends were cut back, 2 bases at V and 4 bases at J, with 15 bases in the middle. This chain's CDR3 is CSARRPATNYNEQFF. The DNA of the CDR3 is TGCAGTGCTAGAAGGCCCGCCACGAATTACAATGAGCAGTTCTTC.

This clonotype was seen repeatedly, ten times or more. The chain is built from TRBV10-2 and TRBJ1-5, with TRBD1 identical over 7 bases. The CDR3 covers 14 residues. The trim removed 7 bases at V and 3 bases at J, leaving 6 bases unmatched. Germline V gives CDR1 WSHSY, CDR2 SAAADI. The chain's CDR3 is CASNEQGFNQPQHF. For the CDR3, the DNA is TGCGCCAGCAACGAACAGGGGTTCAATCAGCCCCAGCATTTT.

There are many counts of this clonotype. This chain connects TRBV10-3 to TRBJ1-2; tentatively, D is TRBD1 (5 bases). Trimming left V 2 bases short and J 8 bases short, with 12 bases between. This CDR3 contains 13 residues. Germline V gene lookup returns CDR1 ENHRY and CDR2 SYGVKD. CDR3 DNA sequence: TGTGCCATCAGTGAGGGAGGGGAGCGCGGCTACACCTTC. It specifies CAISEGGERGYTF.

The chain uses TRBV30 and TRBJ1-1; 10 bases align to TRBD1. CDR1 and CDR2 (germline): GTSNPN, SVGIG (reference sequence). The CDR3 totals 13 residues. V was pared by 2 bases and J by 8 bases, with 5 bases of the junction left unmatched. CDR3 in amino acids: CAWSPGTGVEAFF. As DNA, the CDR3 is TGTGCCTGGAGTCCCGGGACAGGGGTAGAAGCTTTCTTT.

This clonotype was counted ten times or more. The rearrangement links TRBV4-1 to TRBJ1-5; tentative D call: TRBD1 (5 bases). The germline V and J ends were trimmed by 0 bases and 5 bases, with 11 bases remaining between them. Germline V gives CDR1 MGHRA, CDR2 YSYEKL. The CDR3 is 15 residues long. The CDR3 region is CASSQEWGSHQPQHF. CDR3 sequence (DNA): TGCGCCAGCAGCCAAGAATGGGGGAGTCATCAGCCCCAGCATTTT.

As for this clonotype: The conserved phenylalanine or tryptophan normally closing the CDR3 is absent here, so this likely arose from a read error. The CDR3 is CASSLKGGHSGANVLTY. The CDR3 DNA is TGTGCCAGCAGCTTAAAAGGGGGCCATTCTGGGGCCAACGTCCTGACTTAC. V gene TRBV7-6 combines with J gene TRBJ2-6, with 7 bases identical to TRBD1. J lost 1 base, V lost 2 bases, and 5 bases had no gene match. This CDR3 is 17 amino acids long. Germline CDR1 and CDR2: SGHVS and FNYEAQ.

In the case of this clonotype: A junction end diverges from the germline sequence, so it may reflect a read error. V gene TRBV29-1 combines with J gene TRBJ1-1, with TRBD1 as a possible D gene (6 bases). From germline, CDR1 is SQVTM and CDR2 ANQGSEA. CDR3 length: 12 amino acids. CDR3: CSVVGLETGLIF. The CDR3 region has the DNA TGCAGCGTTGTTGGATTGGAAACAGGGCTTATCTTT.

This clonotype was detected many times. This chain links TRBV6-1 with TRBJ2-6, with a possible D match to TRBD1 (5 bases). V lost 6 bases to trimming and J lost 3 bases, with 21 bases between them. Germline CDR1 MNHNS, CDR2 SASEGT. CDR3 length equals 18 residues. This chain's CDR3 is CASRDTTGREDGANVLTF. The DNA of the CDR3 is TGTGCCAGCAGGGACACGACCGGGCGAGAGGATGGGGCCAACGTCCTGACTTTC.

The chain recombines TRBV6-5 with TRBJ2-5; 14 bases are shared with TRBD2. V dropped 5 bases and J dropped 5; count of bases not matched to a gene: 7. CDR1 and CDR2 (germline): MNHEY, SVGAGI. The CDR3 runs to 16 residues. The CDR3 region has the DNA TGTGCCAGCAGTCAGGGGACTAGCGGGAGAGGGGAGACCCAGTACTTC. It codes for CASSQGTSGRGETQYF.

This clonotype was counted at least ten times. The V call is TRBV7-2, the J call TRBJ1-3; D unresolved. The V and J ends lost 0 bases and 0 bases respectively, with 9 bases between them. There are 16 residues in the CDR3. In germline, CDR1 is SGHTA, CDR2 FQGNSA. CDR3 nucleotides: TGTGCCAGCAGCTTAGCCGACGGCGTCTCTGGAAACACCATATATTTT. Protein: CASSLADGVSGNTIYF. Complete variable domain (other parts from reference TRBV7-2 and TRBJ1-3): GAGVSQSPSNKVTEKGKDVELRCDPISGHTALYWYRQSLGQGLEFLIYFQGNSAPDKSGLPSDRFSAERTGGSVSTLTIQRTQQEDSAVYLCASSLADGVSGNTIYFGEGSWLTVV.

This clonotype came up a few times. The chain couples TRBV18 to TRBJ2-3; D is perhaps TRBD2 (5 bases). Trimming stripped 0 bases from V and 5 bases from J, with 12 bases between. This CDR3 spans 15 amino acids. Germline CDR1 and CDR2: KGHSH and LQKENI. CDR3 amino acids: CASSPPHPGGDTQYF. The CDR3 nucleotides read TGTGCCAGCTCACCACCCCACCCCGGAGGAGATACGCAGTATTTT.

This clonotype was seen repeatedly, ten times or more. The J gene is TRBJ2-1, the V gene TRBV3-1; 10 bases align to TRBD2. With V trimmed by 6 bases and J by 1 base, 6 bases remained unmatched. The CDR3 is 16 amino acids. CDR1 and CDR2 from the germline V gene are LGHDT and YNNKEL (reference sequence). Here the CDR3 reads CASRHSGRGSYNEQFF. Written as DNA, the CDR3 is TGTGCCAGCAGACACAGCGGGAGGGGGTCCTACAATGAGCAGTTCTTC.

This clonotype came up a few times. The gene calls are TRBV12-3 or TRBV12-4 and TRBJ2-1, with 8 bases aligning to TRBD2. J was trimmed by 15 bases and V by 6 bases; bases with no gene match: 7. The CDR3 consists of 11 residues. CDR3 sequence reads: CASRKAGDGFF. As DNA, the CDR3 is TGTGCCAGCAGGAAAGCGGGAGATGGGTTCTTC.

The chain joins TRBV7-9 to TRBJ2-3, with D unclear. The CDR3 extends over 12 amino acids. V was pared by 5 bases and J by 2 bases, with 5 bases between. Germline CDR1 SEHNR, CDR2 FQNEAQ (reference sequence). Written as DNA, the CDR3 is TGTGCCAGCAGCACGATCACAGATACGCAGTATTTT. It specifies CASSTITDTQYF.

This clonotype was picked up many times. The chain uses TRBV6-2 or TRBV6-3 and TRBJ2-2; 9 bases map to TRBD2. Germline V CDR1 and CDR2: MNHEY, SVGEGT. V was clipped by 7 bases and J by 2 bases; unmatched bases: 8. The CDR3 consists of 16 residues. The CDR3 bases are TGTGCCAGCATTACACGACTAGCGGAAAACACCGGGGAGCTGTTTTTT. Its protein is CASITRLAENTGELFF.

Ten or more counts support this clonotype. The CDR3 sequence is CASSLAGTSGGDNEQFF. The CDR3 nucleotides read TGTGCCAGCAGCTTAGCCGGGACTAGCGGGGGAGACAATGAGCAGTTCTTC. The genes are TRBV7-9 and TRBJ2-1, with 14 bases matching TRBD2. J gave up 5 bases and V 0 bases, and 3 bases lay outside the gene matches. The germline CDR1 and CDR2 sequences are SEHNR and FQNEAQ (reference sequence). The CDR3 extends over 17 amino acids.

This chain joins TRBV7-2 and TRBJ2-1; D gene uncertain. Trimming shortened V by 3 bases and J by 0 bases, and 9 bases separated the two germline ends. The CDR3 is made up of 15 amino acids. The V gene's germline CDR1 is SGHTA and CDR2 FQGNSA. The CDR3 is CASSFPSSSYNEQFF. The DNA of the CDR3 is TGTGCCAGCAGCTTTCCAAGTAGCTCCTACAATGAGCAGTTCTTC. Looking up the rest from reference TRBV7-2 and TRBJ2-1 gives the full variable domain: GAGVSQSPSNKVTEKGKDVELRCDPISGHTALYWYRQSLGQGLEFLIYFQGNSAPDKSGLPSDRFSAERTGGSVSTLTIQRTQQEDSAVYLCASSFPSSSYNEQFFGPGTRLTVL.

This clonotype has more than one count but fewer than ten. CDR3 in amino acids: CASSFGDNEQFF. As DNA, the CDR3 is TGTGCCAGCAGTTTTGGGGACAATGAGCAGTTCTTC. The chain couples TRBV27 to TRBJ2-1; unclear D gene. Trimming took off 3 bases at V and 5 bases at J, with 5 bases between the two ends. This CDR3 is 12 amino acids long. Germline CDR1 MNHEY, CDR2 SMNVEV (reference sequence).

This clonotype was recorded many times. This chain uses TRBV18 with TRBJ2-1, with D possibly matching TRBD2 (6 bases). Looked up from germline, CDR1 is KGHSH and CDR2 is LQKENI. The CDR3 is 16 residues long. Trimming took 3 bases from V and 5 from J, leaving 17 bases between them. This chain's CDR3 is CASSPAPGLAHNEQFF. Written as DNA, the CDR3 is TGTGCCAGCTCACCGGCTCCGGGACTCGCACACAATGAGCAGTTCTTC. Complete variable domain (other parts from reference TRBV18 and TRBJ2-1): NAGVMQNPRHLVRRRGQEARLRCSPMKGHSHVYWYRQLPEEGLKFMVYLQKENIIDESGMPKERFSAEFPKEGPSILRIQQVVRGDSAAYFCASSPAPGLAHNEQFFGPGTRLTVL.

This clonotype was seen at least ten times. The CDR3 loop reads CATKLEPQNTEAFF. In nucleotides, the CDR3 is TGCGCCACCAAACTCGAGCCTCAGAACACTGAAGCTTTCTTT. The V and J genes are TRBV5-1 and TRBJ1-1; no reliable D call. The ends were cut back, 9 bases at V and 1 base at J, with 16 bases in the middle. This CDR3 is 14 amino acids long. The germline V gene has CDR1 SGHRS and CDR2 YFSETQ.